The next 11 T cell receptor beta chains were all read from a single sample in a study of shared clonotypes between healthy human individuals. Method: immunoSEQ multiplex PCR; TCRdb's copy keeps in-frame clones and lacks some. The sample lists roughly 2,300,000 clones; around 90% were seen once. Sequenced material: naive CD4+ T cells from PBMCs. Stated subset: CD45RA+ positively selected. Receptors were obtained from a man younger than 35 in good health. Some clones in this sample may be carry-over from other donors' samples.

The rearrangement uses TRBV7-9 and TRBJ2-2, with 10 bases identical to TRBD2. V lost 5 bases and J lost 6; bases outside the gene matches: 6. In germline, CDR1 is SEHNR, CDR2 FQNEAQ (reference sequence). The CDR3 consists of 15 residues. The DNA of the CDR3 is TGTGCCAGCAGCGTGTCTAGCGGGAGTGCCGGGGAGCTGTTTTTT. It translates to CASSVSSGSAGELFF. Supplemented by reference TRBV7-9 and TRBJ2-2, the full variable domain reads DTGVSQNPRHKITKRGQNVTFRCDPISEHNRLYWYRQTLGQGPEFLTYFQNEAQLEKSRLLSDRFSAERPKGSFSTLEIQRTEQGDSAMYLCASSVSSGSAGELFFGEGSRLTVL.

The chain uses TRBV6-4 and TRBJ1-6, with D perhaps matching TRBD1 (5 bases). Germline V gives CDR1 MRHNA, CDR2 SNTAGT. The CDR3 has 12 amino acids. Trimming pared 0 bases from V and 13 bases from J, leaving 7 bases between. The CDR3 spells CASSDSGGPLHF. CDR3 nucleotides: TGTGCCAGCAGTGACTCGGGGGGGCCCCTCCACTTT.

The chain links TRBV27 to TRBJ2-7, with a possible D match to TRBD2 (7 bases). Germline CDR1 is MNHEY and CDR2 is SMNVEV (reference sequence). Trimming took off 4 bases at V and 2 bases at J, with 15 bases between the two ends. The CDR3 has 15 residues. The CDR3 nucleotides are TGTGCCAGCAGTTCCGCCGGGGGGCGAGCCTACGAGCAGTACTTC. Protein: CASSSAGGRAYEQYF.

V is TRBV2 and J is TRBJ1-5; tentatively, D is TRBD1 (5 bases). This CDR3 is 16 amino acids long. V lost 2 bases and J 6 bases, leaving 17 bases between the germline ends. Per the germline V gene, CDR1 is SNHLY and CDR2 is FYNNEI. The CDR3 coding sequence is TGTGCCAGCAGTGAAACGGGCAGGGCGCGCGGTCAGCCCCAGCATTTT. The encoded protein is CASSETGRARGQPQHF. Full variable domain (outside the CDR3, taken from reference TRBV2 and TRBJ1-5): EPEVTQTPSHQVTQMGQEVILRCVPISNHLYFYWYRQILGQKVEFLVSFYNNEISEKSEIFDDQFSVERPDGSNFTLKIRSTKLEDSAMYFCASSETGRARGQPQHFGDGTRLSIL.

The DNA for the CDR3 is TGTGCCAGCTCCCAGGGACAGCCTAATGAGCAGTTCTTC. Amino acid sequence: CASSQGQPNEQFF. J is TRBJ2-1 and V is TRBV18; 7 nucleotides line up with TRBD1. The CDR3 runs to 13 residues. The junction had 6 bases not matched to a gene; V was cut back by 6 bases and J by 7 bases. The germline gives CDR1 KGHSH, CDR2 LQKENI.

The chain carries TRBV6-4 and TRBJ2-7; TRBD1 is a possible D gene (6 bases). Trimming left V 0 bases short and J 2 bases short, with 26 bases between. The CDR3 extends over 20 amino acids. Germline V gene sequence: CDR1 MRHNA, CDR2 SNTAGT. CDR3 protein: CASSDSCRRTTGTEPYEQYF. DNA for the CDR3: TGTGCCAGCAGTGACTCATGCCGCCGGACAACAGGGACGGAACCCTACGAGCAGTACTTC.

The chain links TRBV14 to TRBJ2-4; no clear D gene. V was shortened by 0 bases and J by 10 bases, with 4 bases between the two germline ends. Looked up from germline, CDR1 is SGHDN and CDR2 is FVKESK. The CDR3 extends over 11 amino acids. This CDR3 reads CASSQDEIQYF. CDR3 bases: TGTGCCAGCAGCCAAGATGAGATTCAGTACTTC. The full variable domain, rest sourced from reference TRBV14 and TRBJ2-4, is EAGVTQFPSHSVIEKGQTVTLRCDPISGHDNLYWYRRVMGKEIKFLLHFVKESKQDESGMPNNRFLAERTGGTYSTLKVQPAELEDSGVYFCASSQDEIQYFGAGTRLSVL.

The V call is TRBV28, the J call TRBJ2-7; D gene ambiguous. The CDR3 is 14 residues long. In germline, CDR1 is MDHEN, CDR2 SYDVKM. Trimming shortened V by 6 bases and J by 3 bases, and 15 bases separated the two germline ends. The CDR3 protein is CASSSGSTDYEQYF. CDR3 DNA: TGTGCCAGCAGCTCCGGGTCTACAGACTACGAGCAGTACTTC.

A remark on this clone: This sample includes further DNA sequences coding for the same CDR3. This chain uses TRBV9 with TRBJ2-2; 7 nucleotides match TRBD1. Germline lookup yields CDR1 SGDLS and CDR2 YYNGEE. V lost 2 bases to trimming and J lost 6 bases; unmatched junction nucleotides: 4. CDR3 size: 14 residues. The CDR3 DNA reads TGTGCCAGCAGCGTGGGGCAGGGGGCCGGGGAGCTGTTTTTT. Its translation: CASSVGQGAGELFF. Full variable domain (rest looked up from reference TRBV9 and TRBJ2-2): DSGVTQTPKHLITATGQRVTLRCSPRSGDLSVYWYQQSLDQGLQFLIQYYNGEERAKGNILERFSAQQFPDLHSELNLSSLELGDSALYFCASSVGQGAGELFFGEGSRLTVL.

The chain couples TRBV5-1 to TRBJ2-6; weak D call: TRBD1 (7 bases). V was cut by 5 bases and J by 0 bases, with 15 bases left in between. The CDR3 consists of 17 residues. CDR1 SGHRS and CDR2 YFSETQ come from the germline V gene. CDR3 DNA sequence: TGCGCCAGCAGGGAGGGGGCCAAATTCTCTGGGGCCAACGTCCTGACTTTC. Its protein product is CASREGAKFSGANVLTF. Complete variable domain (other parts from reference TRBV5-1 and TRBJ2-6): KAGVTQTPRYLIKTRGQQVTLSCSPISGHRSVSWYQQTPGQGLQFLFEYFSETQRNKGNFPGRFSGRQFSNSRSEMNVSTLELGDSALYLCASREGAKFSGANVLTFGAGSRLTVL.

This clone was seen a single time. This CDR3 is CASSKPGQNFYGYTF. CDR3 DNA: TGTGCCAGTAGTAAACCGGGACAGAACTTTTATGGCTACACCTTC. The chain uses TRBV19 and TRBJ1-2, with TRBD1 matching 7 bases. The J segment lost 5 bases and the V segment lost 4 bases, leaving 10 bases of the junction unmatched. Germline loops: CDR1 LNHDA, CDR2 SQIVND (reference sequence). The CDR3 has 15 amino acids.